One sample yielded the 23 T cell receptor beta chains listed below, sequenced in a study of read filtering for tumor transcriptome and immune sequencing. The library was built from about 400 ng RNA with molecular barcoded adaptors for alpha/delta and beta/gamma chains. MiXCR, run by TCRdb on the reads, gives a single entry per CDR3 protein. This table holds 100,000 to 150,000 distinct CDR3 sequences, about 13% found once. Specimen: a population of CD138-negative cells sorted from bone marrow. These receptor sequences come from a donor aged 40 or older with multiple myeloma.

This clonotype was recorded at least ten times. This chain uses TRBV20-1 with TRBJ2-7; 10 nucleotides match TRBD1. V dropped 6 bases and J dropped 1; count of bases not matched to a gene: 6. The CDR3 is made up of 14 amino acids. Germline CDR1 is DFQATT and CDR2 is SNEGSKA (reference sequence). In nucleotides, the CDR3 is TGCAGTGCCACGACAGGGGGCAGTTCCTACGAGCAGTACTTC. This codes for CSATTGGSSYEQYF.

With regard to this clonotype: The germline gene is not matched at one end of the junction; a read error may be the cause. The CDR3 spells CASSYGTDASQPQHF. CDR3 DNA sequence: TGTGCCAGCAGTTACGGGACGGACGCCAGTCAGCCCCAGCACTTT. V is TRBV6-6 and J is TRBJ1-5; D is possibly TRBD1 (5 bases). CDR1 and CDR2 (germline): MNHNY, SVGAGI (reference sequence). The CDR3 extends over 15 amino acids.

To note about this clonotype: A junction boundary mismatches the germline segment, possibly from a read error. The gene calls are TRBV20-1 and TRBJ2-3; 7 bases match TRBD1. Germline CDR1 is DFQATT and CDR2 is SNEGSKA (reference sequence). CDR3 length equals 15 residues. The chain's CDR3 is CSARDKLGGPDTQYF. CDR3 nucleotides: TGCAGCGCTAGAGATAAATTAGGGGGCCCAGATACGCAGTATTTT.

This clonotype was observed many times. This chain connects TRBV12-3 or TRBV12-4 to TRBJ2-7, with 8 bases lining up with TRBD2. CDR3 length: 14 amino acids. V lost 1 base, J lost 5 bases, and 4 bases stayed unmatched. DNA of the CDR3: TGTGCCAGCAGTTTAGATAGCGGGACTCACGAGCAGTACTTC. It specifies CASSLDSGTHEQYF.

The table lists this clonotype with a few counts. Given a much more abundant clone one base away, this may be a read error. The J gene is TRBJ2-2, the V gene TRBV6-2 or TRBV6-3, with 8 bases that match TRBD1. The CDR3 runs 15 residues. Per the germline V gene, CDR1 is MNHEY and CDR2 is SVGEGT. V lost 8 bases to trimming and J lost 9 bases; unmatched junction nucleotides: 14. This CDR3 is CASWIGGQGGRELFF. For the CDR3, the DNA is TGTGCCAGCTGGATCGGCGGACAGGGTGGCAGGGAGCTGTTTTTT.

In DNA form, the CDR3 reads TGCGGCGCCCATGTAATCGCAAAGCGCATTGCAGATACGCAGTATTTT. Protein sequence: CGAHVIAKRIADTQYF. The chain couples TRBV29-1 to TRBJ2-3; D is unclear. Germline V gene sequence: CDR1 SQVTM, CDR2 ANQGSEA. CDR3 length equals 16 residues.

At least ten counts were recorded for this clonotype. The rearrangement joins TRBV29-1 to TRBJ2-1; perhaps TRBD1 as D (6 bases). V gave up 7 bases and J gave up 1 base, with 14 bases separating them. There are 14 residues in the CDR3. In germline, CDR1 is SQVTM, CDR2 ANQGSEA. The CDR3 sequence: CSALDRSSYNEQFF. The CDR3 DNA is TGCAGCGCTCTGGACAGAAGTTCCTACAATGAGCAGTTCTTC.

Details on this clonotype: A much larger clone sits a single nucleotide away, making a read error possible. The genes are TRBV20-1 and TRBJ1-1; D is uncertain. Trimming pared 1 base from V and 8 bases from J, leaving 11 bases between. This CDR3 is 12 amino acids long. Germline CDR1 is DFQATT and CDR2 is SNEGSKA (reference sequence). This CDR3 is CSARVPRGEAFF. CDR3 nucleotide sequence: TGCAGTGCTAGAGTCCCCCGCGGAGAAGCTTTCTTT.

This clonotype has ten or more counts. The chain recombines TRBV7-2 with TRBJ2-7; D not certain. Trimming shortened V by 3 bases and J by 2 bases, and 20 bases separated the two germline ends. CDR3 length: 17 amino acids. Looked up from germline, CDR1 is SGHTA and CDR2 is FQGNSA. The CDR3 sequence: CASSFGSGGSPAYEQYF. In DNA form, the CDR3 reads TGTGCCAGCAGCTTCGGTTCCGGCGGATCTCCTGCCTACGAGCAGTACTTC.

This clonotype was detected many times. This chain uses TRBV29-1 with TRBJ2-6, with D possibly TRBD1 on 6 matching bases. The CDR3 sequence is 18 residues long. Germline loops: CDR1 SQVTM, CDR2 ANQGSEA. The V end lost 2 bases, the J end lost 2 bases, and 19 bases lay between the germline ends. CDR3 nucleotide sequence: TGCAGCGTTGAAACAGGGCCCGAAGTATTTGCTGGGGCCAACGTCCTGACTTTC. It yields the protein CSVETGPEVFAGANVLTF. Full variable domain (remainder filled in from reference TRBV29-1 and TRBJ2-6): SAVISQKPSRDICQRGTSLTIQCQVDSQVTMMFWYRQQPGQSLTLIATANQGSEATYESGFVIDKFPISRPNLTFSTLTVSNMSPEDSSIYLCSVETGPEVFAGANVLTFGAGSRLTVL.

This clonotype showed up just a few times. This may be a read error: a much more frequent sequence differs by one nucleotide. The rearrangement uses TRBV12-3 or TRBV12-4 and TRBJ2-7, with 8 bases that match TRBD2. This CDR3 spans 18 amino acids. CDR3 nucleotides: TGTGCCGGCAGTTTCGTCCCGGGGGGGTTCAAGAGGACCTACGAGCAGTACTTC. Amino acids: CAGSFVPGGFKRTYEQYF.

This clonotype was seen a few times. Given a much more abundant clone one base away, this may be a read error. The chain is built from TRBV3-1 and TRBJ1-2; TRBD1 is a possible D gene (5 bases). Trimming pared 4 bases from V and 7 bases from J, leaving 19 bases between. CDR3 length equals 15 residues. Looked up from germline, CDR1 is LGHDT and CDR2 is YNNKEL (reference sequence). The CDR3 spells CASSLLRRGSRGYTF. The DNA of the CDR3 is TGTGCCAGCAGCCTTCTCCGGCGGGGCTCTCGTGGCTACACCTTC.

This clonotype was counted at least ten times. The CDR3 sequence is CASSLASGIQETQYF. The DNA for the CDR3 is TGTGCCAGCAGCTTAGCGTCAGGGATCCAAGAGACCCAGTACTTC. The chain combines TRBV7-8 with TRBJ2-5; possibly TRBD1 for D (5 bases). V lost 0 bases, J lost 1 base, and 9 bases lay in between. The germline CDR1 and CDR2 sequences are SGHVS and FQNEAQ. The CDR3 sequence is 15 residues long.

This clonotype occurred many times. The J gene is TRBJ1-1, the V gene TRBV5-1; D is unclear. The CDR3 runs to 14 residues. V lost 0 bases and J lost 2, with 8 bases in between. Germline loops: CDR1 SGHRS, CDR2 YFSETQ. CDR3 amino acids: CASSLEPANTEAFF. The CDR3, as DNA: TGCGCCAGCAGCTTGGAGCCAGCCAACACTGAAGCTTTCTTT.

This clonotype has at least ten counts. V is TRBV4-1 and J is TRBJ1-1; 8 positions agree with TRBD1. The V segment lost 3 bases and the J segment 4 bases; nucleotides outside the gene matches: 7. In germline, CDR1 is MGHRA, CDR2 YSYEKL. The CDR3 covers 15 residues. CDR3 sequence reads: CASSHRTGLATEAFF. In DNA, the CDR3 is TGCGCCAGCAGCCATAGGACAGGGCTTGCCACTGAAGCTTTCTTT.

This clonotype came up many times. This chain uses TRBV6-5 with TRBJ2-7; D remains ambiguous. Germline V gives CDR1 MNHEY, CDR2 SVGAGI. This CDR3 is built from 13 residues. Deletions cut 5 bases from V and 2 bases from J, with 10 bases between. The CDR3: CASSGFHTYEQYF. The CDR3 nucleotides read TGTGCCAGCAGTGGGTTCCATACCTACGAGCAGTACTTC.

This clonotype is medium-sized. The V and J genes are TRBV6-2 or TRBV6-3 and TRBJ2-7; the D call may be TRBD1 or TRBD2 (5 bases each). V shed 6 bases and J shed 2 bases, with 11 bases lying between them. CDR3 length: 13 residues. Per germline, CDR1 MNHEY and CDR2 SVGEGT. The CDR3 spells CASRRDGPYEQYF. CDR3 DNA: TGTGCCAGCAGACGGGACGGGCCCTACGAGCAGTACTTC.

This clonotype was counted ten times or more. The V call is TRBV14, the J call TRBJ2-1, with D hard to call. This CDR3 contains 13 residues. The germline V gene encodes CDR1 SGHDN and CDR2 FVKESK. V lost 0 bases and J 3 bases, leaving 3 bases between the germline ends. The CDR3 coding sequence is TGTGCCAGCAGCCAAGACAGCTACAATGAGCAGTTCTTC. Translating gives CASSQDSYNEQFF.

There are many counts of this clonotype. The rearrangement links TRBV11-3 to TRBJ2-7, with unresolved D. V lost 1 base to trimming and J lost 2 bases, with 9 bases between them. The CDR3 is 14 residues long. From germline, CDR1 is SGHNT and CDR2 YENEEA. CDR3 protein: CASSLVAATYEQYF. Written as DNA, the CDR3 is TGTGCCAGCAGCTTAGTCGCGGCTACCTACGAGCAGTACTTC.

For this clonotype: A much larger clonotype is one base distant, so this may be a read error. The chain combines TRBV2 with TRBJ2-1; perhaps TRBD2 as D (5 bases). From germline, CDR1 is SNHLY and CDR2 FYNNEI. V lost 9 bases, J lost 9 bases, and 15 bases lay in between. There are 12 residues in the CDR3. CDR3 in amino acids: CASVAPNSEQFF. The CDR3 nucleotides read TGTGCCAGTGTAGCGCCCAACAGTGAGCAGTTCTTC.

Concerning this clonotype itself: A read error may explain this, as a much larger clone is one base away. Lacking the conserved final phenylalanine or tryptophan, this CDR3 likely reflects a read error. The chain employs TRBV5-1 and TRBJ1-5; 7 bases match TRBD1. The CDR3 runs 16 residues. With 4 bases clipped from V and 3 bases from J, the junction kept 10 bases outside the gene matches. Germline values: CDR1 SGHRS, CDR2 YFSETQ. In nucleotides, the CDR3 is TGCGCCAGCAGCCCCGAGGCAGGGGGGGACAATCAGCCCCAGCATCTT. This codes for CASSPEAGGDNQPQHL.

This clonotype was seen many times. The gene calls are TRBV7-9 and TRBJ2-1; D gene unclear. In germline, CDR1 is SEHNR, CDR2 FQNEAQ (reference sequence). This CDR3 is built from 13 residues. V shed 1 base and J shed 7 bases, with 8 bases lying between them. The CDR3 coding sequence is TGTGCCAGCAGCTTAGGGCAGGAGAATGAGCAGTTCTTC. Residues: CASSLGQENEQFF.

In its sample, this clonotype was seen many times. J is TRBJ2-3 and V is TRBV30; 7 bases are shared with TRBD2. There are 13 residues in the CDR3. After removal of 3 bases from V and 5 bases from J, the junction contained 5 bases not matched to a gene. Germline loops: CDR1 GTSNPN, CDR2 SVGIG (reference sequence). Written as DNA, the CDR3 is TGTGCCTGGAGGCGGGAGTGGTTAGATACGCAGTATTTT. Amino acid sequence: CAWRREWLDTQYF.